Listed below are T cell receptor beta chains from one sample, sequenced in a study of blood T cell repertoires in COVID-19. TCRdb's copy holds only in-frame clones and misses some; the assay was immunoSEQ multiplex PCR. Among 25,000 to 35,000 clones listed, about nine tenths were seen once. Sequencing was carried out using peripheral blood. These receptors all come from a man aged 55 to 70 with active COVID-19. Both conserved end residues are part of each CDR3. The order of the fields is V gene, D gene, J gene, clone size, CDR3 DNA, CDR3 protein. D genes are given only for firm matches. The size of a clone is reported for some rows only, either as once, few or many, or as a class for expanded clones.

>TRBV2|-|TRBJ2-7|once
TGTGCCAGCAGTCGAACCGGCGGGGCAAAAGGCTACGAGCAGTACTTC
CASSRTGGAKGYEQYF
>TRBV9|-|TRBJ1-2|-
TGTGCCAGCAGCGTAGACGCGACAGTAAATAACTATGGCTACACCTTC
CASSVDATVNNYGYTF
>TRBV18|-|TRBJ2-5|-
TGTGCCAGCTCACCCTTCGGGGAGACCCAGTACTTC
CASSPFGETQYF
>TRBV4-1|-|TRBJ2-3|-
TGCGCCAGCAGCCAAGGGGGGGTCAGCACAGATACGCAGTATTTT
CASSQGGVSTDTQYF
>TRBV6-4|-|TRBJ1-2|-
TGTGCCAGCAGTGCGCAGGAGGGTAACTATGGCTACACCTTC
CASSAQEGNYGYTF
>TRBV2|TRBD1|TRBJ1-5|-
TGTGCCAGCAGGTCTGACAGGGGGCGGGGGCAGCCCCAGCATTTT
CASRSDRGRGQPQHF
>TRBV21-1|-|TRBJ1-1|once
TGTGCCAGCAGCAAAAGGGGCAGCATGATAATGAACACTGAAGCTTTCTTT
CASSKRGSMIMNTEAFF
>TRBV3-1/TRBV3-2|-|TRBJ1-3|-
TGTGCCAGCAGCCAAGGGACAGCAGGAAACACCATATATTTT
CASSQGTAGNTIYF
>TRBV6-5|TRBD1|TRBJ1-2|-
TGTGCCAGCAGTTACTCAGGGGACAGTGTTAAGGGCTACACCTTC
CASSYSGDSVKGYTF
>TRBV6-6|TRBD1|TRBJ1-1|-
TGTGCCAGCAGTGGTCAGCCGGGACAGGGCGCAACTGAAGCTTTCTTT
CASSGQPGQGATEAFF
>TRBV11-3|TRBD2|TRBJ2-1|-
TGTGCCAGCAGCTCCCATGCGGGACTAGCGGCTTACAATGAGCAGTTCTTC
CASSSHAGLAAYNEQFF
>TRBV3-1/TRBV3-2|-|TRBJ2-3|-
TGTGCCAGCAGCCAAAAGGGGGTAAATACGCAGTATTTT
CASSQKGVNTQYF
>TRBV2|-|TRBJ1-6|-
TGTGCCAGCACCTCCGAGGTAAATTCACCCCTCCACTTT
CASTSEVNSPLHF
>TRBV4-2|-|TRBJ2-5|-
TGTGCCAGCAGCCAAGAAGGAGGAGCGGCTCAAGAGACCCAGTACTTC
CASSQEGGAAQETQYF
>TRBV6-2/TRBV6-3|-|TRBJ1-2|-
TGTGCCAGCAGTCTCAACGGGAACTATGGCTACACCTTC
CASSLNGNYGYTF
>TRBV2|-|TRBJ1-4|-
TGTGCCAGCATGCGGGTAGGCGCAACTAATGAAAAACTGTTTTTT
CASMRVGATNEKLFF
>TRBV3-1/TRBV3-2|TRBD2|TRBJ2-7|-
TGTGCCAGCAGCCCGGGGGGAGGTTCCTACGAGCAGTACTTC
CASSPGGGSYEQYF
>TRBV9|TRBD1|TRBJ1-1|-
TGTGCCAGCAACCCGGGACAGAGGACGGGGACTGAAGCTTTCTTT
CASNPGQRTGTEAFF
>TRBV12-5|TRBD1|TRBJ2-3|-
TGTGCTAGTGTCCAGGACAGGGTAACAGATACGCAGTATTTT
CASVQDRVTDTQYF
>TRBV19|-|TRBJ1-5|-
TGTGCCAGTACCCCGGGGGTGAGGGGTCAGCCCCAGCATTTT
CASTPGVRGQPQHF
>TRBV28|-|TRBJ1-2|-
TGTGCCAGCAGTTTCGAGGGATATGGCTACACCTTC
CASSFEGYGYTF
>TRBV24-1|-|TRBJ2-3|-
TGTGCCACCAGCGCCGGGTCGGCTACGCAGTATTTT
CATSAGSATQYF
>TRBV29-1|-|TRBJ1-4|-
TGCAGCGTTGGGGGAGGTGCAACTAATGAAAAACTGTTTTTT
CSVGGGATNEKLFF
>TRBV2|-|TRBJ1-6|-
TGTGCCAGCAGTGGATTGTTAGGGGCGTATAATTCACCCCTCCACTTT
CASSGLLGAYNSPLHF
>TRBV29-1|TRBD1|TRBJ1-2|-
TGCAGCGTCACCGGGACAGATACTAACTATGGCTACACCTTC
CSVTGTDTNYGYTF
>TRBV10-3|TRBD2|TRBJ2-3|-
TGTGCCATCAGTGACCCGGGACTAGGGAGCACAGATACGCAGTATTTT
CAISDPGLGSTDTQYF
>TRBV18|TRBD1|TRBJ1-5|-
TGTGCCAGCTCACCATCCCGGGACAGGGGGAACGCTTACAATCAGCCCCAGCATTTT
CASSPSRDRGNAYNQPQHF
>TRBV5-1|-|TRBJ2-2|once
TGCGCCAGCAGCTTGCGGGTGAACACCGGGGAGCTGTTTTTT
CASSLRVNTGELFF
>TRBV6-6|-|TRBJ1-6|once
TGTGCCAGCAGTTATATGGAGTTAAATTCACCCCTCCACTTT
CASSYMELNSPLHF
>TRBV6-6|TRBD1|TRBJ2-5|-
TGTGCCAGCAGTTCCGGACAGGTTGGGGAGACCCAGTACTTC
CASSSGQVGETQYF
>TRBV6-1|TRBD1|TRBJ1-3|once
TGTGCCAGCAGTGGGGGACCGGGACAGGGAGAAGGCACCATATATTTT
CASSGGPGQGEGTIYF
>TRBV28|TRBD1|TRBJ1-2|-
TGTGCCAGCAGCCTACCCCCTGACAGGGTATACGGCTACACCTTC
CASSLPPDRVYGYTF
>TRBV6-5|TRBD1|TRBJ1-3|-
TGTGCCAGCAGTTACTCGACAGGGGCTGGAAACACCATATATTTT
CASSYSTGAGNTIYF
>TRBV25-1|-|TRBJ1-5|-
TGTGCCAGCAGTGATTCTAAGAATCAGCCCCAGCATTTT
CASSDSKNQPQHF
>TRBV5-1|TRBD1|TRBJ1-2|-
TGCGCCAGCAGCGTTGGCCGGACAGGGACGATGGAGGGCTACACCTTC
CASSVGRTGTMEGYTF
>TRBV7-9|TRBD2|TRBJ2-1|-
TGTGCCAGCAGCGGGGAAGTAGCGGGGGTCCGATACAATGAGCAGTTCTTC
CASSGEVAGVRYNEQFF
>TRBV7-3|TRBD2|TRBJ2-5|-
TGTGCCAGCAGCCCCTGGCTAGCGGGGGGGCATCCACGGGAGACCCAGTACTTC
CASSPWLAGGHPRETQYF
>TRBV7-3|-|TRBJ2-2|-
TGTGCCAGCGCATCAGGGGGGCGCGGCACCGGGGAGCTGTTTTTT
CASASGGRGTGELFF
>TRBV21-1|-|TRBJ2-7|-
TGTGCCAGCAGCGCGATACCCGGGACAGGGAGGTGCGAGCAGTACTTC
CASSAIPGTGRCEQYF
>TRBV5-6|-|TRBJ2-7|-
TGTGCCAGCAGCCCGGGACATTATTCCGAGCAGTACTTC
CASSPGHYSEQYF
>TRBV5-1|TRBD1|TRBJ1-2|-
TGCGCCAGCAGCCCGGGGGACAGGAACTATGGCTACACCTTC
CASSPGDRNYGYTF
>TRBV5-6|TRBD1|TRBJ2-2|-
TGTGCCAGCAGACGGGACAGGGGGAGCACCGGGGAGCTGTTTTTT
CASRRDRGSTGELFF
>TRBV30|-|TRBJ1-1|-
TGTGCCTGGAGTTGGAGTACTGAAGCTTTCTTT
CAWSWSTEAFF
>TRBV4-2|-|TRBJ2-7|-
TGTGCCAGCAGCCCACATGTGGGGGGAACCTACGAGCAGTACTTC
CASSPHVGGTYEQYF
>TRBV5-5|TRBD1|TRBJ2-1|-
TGTGCCAGCAGCTTGGGACAGGGTTTGAATGAGCAGTTCTTC
CASSLGQGLNEQFF
>TRBV9|TRBD1|TRBJ1-5|-
TGTGCCAGCAGCGTATCGGACAGGGGGCTTACGACCCAGCATTTT
CASSVSDRGLTTQHF
>TRBV5-6|TRBD1|TRBJ2-7|once
TGTGCCAGCAGCTGGGACAGGGGGCTCTACGAGCAGTACTTC
CASSWDRGLYEQYF
>TRBV7-8|TRBD2|TRBJ2-1|-
TGTGCCAGCAGCCGCGACTTGCGAGCGGGGGGGCGCAGGTACAATGAGCAGTTCTTC
CASSRDLRAGGRRYNEQFF
>TRBV14|-|TRBJ2-5|-
TGTGCCAGCAGCCAAGAGCAGGGGCTTTGGGGGGAGACCCAGTACTTC
CASSQEQGLWGETQYF
>TRBV11-2|TRBD2|TRBJ2-1|-
TGTGCCAGCAGCTCCGAAGCGGGGGGTTACAATGAGCAGTTCTTC
CASSSEAGGYNEQFF
>TRBV4-2|-|TRBJ2-3|-
TGTGCCAGCAGCCAAGATCCTGGACTTGGTTCGGATACGCAGTATTTT
CASSQDPGLGSDTQYF
>TRBV5-5|TRBD1|TRBJ2-7|once
TGTGCCAGCAGCTTACACAACCCAGGGGGCGAGCAGTACTTC
CASSLHNPGGEQYF
>TRBV12-5|-|TRBJ1-6|-
TGTGCTAGTGGTTCCTCTTTACAGGTGTCACCCCTCCACTTT
CASGSSLQVSPLHF
>TRBV3-1/TRBV3-2|-|TRBJ1-6|-
TGTGCCAGTACGGACTCCAGCTCCTATAATTCACCCCTCCACTTT
CASTDSSSYNSPLHF